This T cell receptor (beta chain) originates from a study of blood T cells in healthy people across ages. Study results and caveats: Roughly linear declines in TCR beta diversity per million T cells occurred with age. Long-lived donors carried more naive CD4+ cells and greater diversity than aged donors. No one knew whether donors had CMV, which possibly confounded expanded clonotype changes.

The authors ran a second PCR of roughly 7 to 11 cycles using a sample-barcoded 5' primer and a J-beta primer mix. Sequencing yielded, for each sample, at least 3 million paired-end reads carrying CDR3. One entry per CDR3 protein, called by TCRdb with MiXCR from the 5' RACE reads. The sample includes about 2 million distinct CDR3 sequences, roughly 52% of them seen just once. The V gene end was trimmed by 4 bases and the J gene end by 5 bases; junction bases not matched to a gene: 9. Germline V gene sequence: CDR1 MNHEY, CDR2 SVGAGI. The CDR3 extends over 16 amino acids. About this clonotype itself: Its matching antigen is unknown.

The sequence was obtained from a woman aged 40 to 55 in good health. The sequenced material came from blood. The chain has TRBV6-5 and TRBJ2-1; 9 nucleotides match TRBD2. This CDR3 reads CASSSPVLAGNNEQFF. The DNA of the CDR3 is TGTGCCAGCAGTTCCCCCGTACTAGCGGGCAACAATGAGCAGTTCTTC.